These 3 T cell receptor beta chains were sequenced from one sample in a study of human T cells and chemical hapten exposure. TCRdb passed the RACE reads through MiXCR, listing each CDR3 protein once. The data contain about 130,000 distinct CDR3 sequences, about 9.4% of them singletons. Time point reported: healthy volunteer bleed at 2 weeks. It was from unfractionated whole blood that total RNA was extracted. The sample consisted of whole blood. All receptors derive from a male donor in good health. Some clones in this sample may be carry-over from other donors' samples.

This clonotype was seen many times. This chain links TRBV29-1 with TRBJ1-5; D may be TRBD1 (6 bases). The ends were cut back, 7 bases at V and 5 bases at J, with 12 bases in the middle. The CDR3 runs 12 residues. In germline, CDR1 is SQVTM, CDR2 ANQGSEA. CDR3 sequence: CSAGARDQPQHF. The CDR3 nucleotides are TGCAGCGCGGGGGCCCGTGATCAGCCCCAGCATTTT.

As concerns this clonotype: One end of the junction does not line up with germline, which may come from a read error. The DNA for the CDR3 is TGTGCCAGCAGCTTGGAGCCTAGCACCTACAATGAGCGGTTCTTC. As protein: CASSLEPSTYNERFF. J is TRBJ2-1 and V is TRBV5-4; perhaps TRBD2 as D (5 bases). Per germline, CDR1 SGHNT and CDR2 YYREEE (reference sequence). The CDR3 covers 15 residues.

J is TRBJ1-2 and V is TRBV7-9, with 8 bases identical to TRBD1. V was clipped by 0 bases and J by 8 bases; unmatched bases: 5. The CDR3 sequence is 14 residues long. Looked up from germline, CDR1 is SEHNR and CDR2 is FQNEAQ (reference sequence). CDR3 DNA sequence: TGTGCCAGCAGCTTAGCGATGGGACAGGAGGGCTACACCTTC. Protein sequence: CASSLAMGQEGYTF.